A selection of T cell receptor beta chains follows, all from one sample in a study of response to subunit inactivated influenza vaccine. TCRdb fed the RT-PCR reads into MiXCR, producing one record per CDR3 protein. This sample carries around 480,000 distinct CDR3 sequences, 11% of them seen once, and the ten largest clones take less than 15%. The material was PBMCs from blood, obtained roughly 6 weeks after vaccination. These receptors were obtained from a man aged 45-65 years who received an inactivated influenza vaccine. Each CDR3 is given without its conserved first and last residue. The order of the fields is V gene, CDR3 protein.

TRBV5-1,ASTPLLGAQETQY
TRBV20-1,SASRGSDEKLF
TRBV3-1,ASSRQDQTQY
TRBV20-1,SASRGGPTYEQY
TRBV12-3/TRBV12-4,ASNVAGSRSEQY
TRBV6-2/TRBV6-3,ASSYARGISSYNEQF
TRBV12-3/TRBV12-4,ASSLGGNNSPLH
TRBV6-7,ASSRDRGFGSNEQF
TRBV27,ASAPWAGTGFGNEQF
TRBV7-8,ASSFLAGQETQY
TRBV5-1,ASSLFQGQETQY
TRBV7-2,ASSLMGGSGEQF
TRBV27,ASSTQGERYNSPLH
TRBV4-1,ASSLPRTGGNQPQH
TRBV7-8,ASSSERLAGVTGELF
TRBV2,ASSEEGASYEQY
TRBV4-2,ASSQTHRRGNQPQH
TRBV5-4,ASSRDGLAGGGLELF
TRBV4-2,ASSQKTSGGTYNEQF
TRBV7-2,ASSFREAGELF
TRBV6-1,ASRVTGQRTDTQY
TRBV12-3/TRBV12-4,ASSLASNNEQF
TRBV4-3,ASSQVNLVNTEAF
TRBV28,ASRGTGDPYEQY
TRBV15,ATSARGATDTQY
TRBV10-3,AISESTGAGGQETQY
TRBV30,AWSVIGPDTQY
TRBV4-2,ASSQDSAGGPF
TRBV5-1,ASSLSAVLLRQGEQY